This T cell receptor (beta chain) was obtained from a study of early stage breast cancer tumors. Overall study: Of 15 to 20 invasive breast tumors, around 13 were hormone receptor-positive, HER2-negative. Findings and limits, study-wide: Blood repertoires resembled normal breast more than tumor.

Germline CDR1 reads SGHDT; CDR2 reads YYEEEE. Losses at the gene ends were 7 bases for V and 4 bases for J; bases not matched to a gene: 0. CDR3 length equals 11 residues. Comments on this clone: Antigen: not known.

Method: immunoSEQ multiplex PCR; TCRdb's copy keeps in-frame clones and lacks some. Of around 9,000 clones in the sample, 65% to 75% were seen once. The receptor's source is a person in their sixties or seventies with breast cancer. The sequencing input was normal breast tissue next to the tumor. V and J are TRBV5-6 and TRBJ1-2; 8 bases map to TRBD1. The CDR3 bases are TGTGCCAGCGACAGGGGCTATGGCTACACCTTC. Encoded protein: CASDRGYGYTF.